A selection of T cell receptor beta chains follows, all from one sample in a study of response to subunit inactivated influenza vaccine. TCRdb ran MiXCR on the RT-PCR reads and lists one entry per CDR3 protein. The top ten clones hold approximately 12% of a sample with 450,000 to 500,000 distinct CDR3 sequences, about 10% of them seen once. This specimen consisted of PBMCs from blood, obtained roughly 6 weeks after vaccination. All receptors derive from a man over 45 who received an inactivated influenza vaccine. The CDR3 runs from the conserved cysteine through the conserved F or W. The D gene is left open where the match is weak. Some rows mark clone size as missing; the rest say once, few, many or name a class of expanded clone.

D	V	size	J	DNA	CDR3
NA	TRBV7-8	few	TRBJ2-3	TGTGCCAGCAGCTTAGTGGGACACCGGGATACGCAGTATTTT	CASSLVGHRDTQYF
TRBD1	TRBV7-8	few	TRBJ1-4	TGTGCCAGCAGCTTACCGGGACAGGATAATGAAAAACTGTTTTTT	CASSLPGQDNEKLFF
TRBD1	TRBV4-3	many	TRBJ2-7	TGCGCCAGCAGCCCTGGGACAGGTATTTCCTACGAGCAGTACTTC	CASSPGTGISYEQYF
NA	TRBV7-2	NA	TRBJ2-7	TGTGCCAGCAGCGACCCCGGGGGGCCCGTCCCTTACGAGCAGTACTTC	CASSDPGGPVPYEQYF
TRBD2	TRBV10-3	NA	TRBJ2-1	TGTGCCATCACCAGCGGGAGAAGTTATGAGCAGTTCTTC	CAITSGRSYEQFF
NA	TRBV5-5	many	TRBJ2-7	TGTGCCAGCAGCTCCCTAAGCTCCTACGAGCAGTACTTC	CASSSLSSYEQYF
TRBD1	TRBV14	NA	TRBJ2-1	TGTGCCAGCAGCCAAGACCTGGGACAGCTGAACTACAATGAGCAGTTCTTC	CASSQDLGQLNYNEQFF
NA	TRBV6-1	many	TRBJ1-2	TGTGCCAGCAATAGGCGGCAGGGTTACTATGGCTACACCTTC	CASNRRQGYYGYTF
NA	TRBV5-1	few	TRBJ2-2	TGCGCCAGCTGTTTGGGAAGCACCGGGGAGCTGTTTTTT	CASCLGSTGELFF
TRBD2	TRBV7-2	NA	TRBJ2-7	TGTGCCAGCAGCCCGCAACCGGGACTAGTACACTACGAGCAGTACTTC	CASSPQPGLVHYEQYF
NA	TRBV5-5	NA	TRBJ2-3	TGTGCCAGCAGCCCCTGGACAGCAACAGATACGCAGTATTTT	CASSPWTATDTQYF
NA	TRBV12-3/TRBV12-4	few	TRBJ2-3	TGTGCCAGCAAGGGATCGGGTTCAGATACGCAGTATTTT	CASKGSGSDTQYF
NA	TRBV5-1	many	TRBJ1-6	TGCGCCAGCAGCTTGGATGTTAATTCACCCCTCCACTTT	CASSLDVNSPLHF
NA	TRBV5-5	many	TRBJ2-3	TGTGCCAGCAGCTCCCAGATCATCAGGGGGGGCAGAGATACGCAGTATTTT	CASSSQIIRGGRDTQYF
NA	TRBV5-4	few	TRBJ1-1	TGTGCCAGCAGCTCGGGGACGATGAACACTGAAGCTTTCTTT	CASSSGTMNTEAFF
NA	TRBV20-1	few	TRBJ1-1	TGCAGTGCTAGCAGGGGCACGGACACTGAAGCTTTCTTT	CSASRGTDTEAFF
NA	TRBV5-1	few	TRBJ2-7	TGCGCCAGCAGCTTGGTAGCGCATTACGAGCAGTACTTC	CASSLVAHYEQYF
NA	TRBV12-3/TRBV12-4	NA	TRBJ1-1	TGTGCCAGCAGATATTCGGGGGGGAACACTGAAGCTTTCTTT	CASRYSGGNTEAFF
TRBD1	TRBV5-1	NA	TRBJ2-1	TGCGCCAGCAATCCGACTGGGACAGACCATTACAATGAGCAGTTCTTC	CASNPTGTDHYNEQFF
TRBD1	TRBV24-1	NA	TRBJ2-5	TGTGCCACCAGTGATGGACAGGTAGATGCTGAGACCCAGTACTTC	CATSDGQVDAETQYF
NA	TRBV20-1	many	TRBJ1-2	TGCAGTGCTAACGGAGCCGCCTATGGCTACACCTTC	CSANGAAYGYTF
TRBD2	TRBV20-1	many	TRBJ2-3	TGCAGTGCGCGGACTAGCGGGACTACAGATACGCAGTATTTT	CSARTSGTTDTQYF
NA	TRBV7-9	NA	TRBJ1-6	TGTGCCAGCAGCTTATCCGTGACACGCGATTCACCCCTCCACTTT	CASSLSVTRDSPLHF
TRBD2	TRBV7-2	NA	TRBJ2-1	TGTGCCAGCAGCTCGGGACTAGCGGGAGGAGGAGAGCAGTTCTTC	CASSSGLAGGGEQFF
TRBD1	TRBV29-1	few	TRBJ2-5	TGCAGCGCTTTGCAGGGGGTACAAGAGACCCAGTACTTC	CSALQGVQETQYF
TRBD2	TRBV7-9	many	TRBJ2-5	TGTGCCAGCAGCAGACTAGCGGGACAAGAGACCCAGTACTTC	CASSRLAGQETQYF
TRBD2	TRBV20-1	NA	TRBJ2-5	TGCAGTGCTAGAGGAATGACTAGCGGGGGCCCATTTAGGGCCCAGTACTTC	CSARGMTSGGPFRAQYF
TRBD1	TRBV4-1	NA	TRBJ1-1	TGCGCCAGCACCCCAAGGCCTGACAGGGACGGGGGAGCTTTCTTT	CASTPRPDRDGGAFF
NA	TRBV19	few	TRBJ1-1	TGTGCCAGTACCCCCACGGGGGTGGTGTTCACTGAAGCTTTCTTT	CASTPTGVVFTEAFF
TRBD2	TRBV20-1	NA	TRBJ2-3	TGCAGTGCTCAAACCTTAAGCGGGGGGGCCCCAGATACGCAGTATTTT	CSAQTLSGGAPDTQYF